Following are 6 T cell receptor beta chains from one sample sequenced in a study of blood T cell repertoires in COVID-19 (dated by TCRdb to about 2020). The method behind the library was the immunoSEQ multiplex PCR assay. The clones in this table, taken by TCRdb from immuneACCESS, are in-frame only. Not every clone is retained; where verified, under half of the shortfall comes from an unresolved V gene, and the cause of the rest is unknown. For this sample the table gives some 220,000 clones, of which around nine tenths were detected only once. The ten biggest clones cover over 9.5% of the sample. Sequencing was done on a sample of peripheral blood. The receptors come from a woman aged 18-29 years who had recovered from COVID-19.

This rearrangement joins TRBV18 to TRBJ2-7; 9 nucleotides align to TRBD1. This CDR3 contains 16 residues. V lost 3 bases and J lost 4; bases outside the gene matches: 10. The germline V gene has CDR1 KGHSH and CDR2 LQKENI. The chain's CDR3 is CASSPPGTGIIYEQYF. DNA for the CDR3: TGTGCCAGCTCACCCCCCGGGACAGGGATTATTTACGAGCAGTACTTC.

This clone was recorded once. CDR3 loop: CASSFIQGAEGYTF. CDR3 bases: TGTGCCAGCAGTTTCATACAGGGGGCAGAGGGCTACACCTTC. This rearrangement joins TRBV27 to TRBJ1-2; 9 bases match TRBD1. The CDR3 is 14 amino acids. Germline lookup yields CDR1 MNHEY and CDR2 SMNVEV (reference sequence). With 3 bases clipped from V and 8 bases from J, the junction kept 7 bases outside the gene matches.

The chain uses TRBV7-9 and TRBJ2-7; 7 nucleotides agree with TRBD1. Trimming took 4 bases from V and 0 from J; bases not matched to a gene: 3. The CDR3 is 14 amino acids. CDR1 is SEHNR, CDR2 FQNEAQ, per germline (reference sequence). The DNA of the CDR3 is TGTGCCAGCAGCTCACGGACAGGCTCCTACGAGCAGTACTTC. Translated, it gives CASSSRTGSYEQYF.

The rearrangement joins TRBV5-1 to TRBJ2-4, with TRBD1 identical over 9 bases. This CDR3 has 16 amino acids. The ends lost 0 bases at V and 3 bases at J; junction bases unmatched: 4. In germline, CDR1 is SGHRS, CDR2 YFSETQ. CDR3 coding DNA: TGCGCCAGCAGCTTGGGGACAGGGGTTGGCAAAAACATTCAGTACTTC. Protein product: CASSLGTGVGKNIQYF.

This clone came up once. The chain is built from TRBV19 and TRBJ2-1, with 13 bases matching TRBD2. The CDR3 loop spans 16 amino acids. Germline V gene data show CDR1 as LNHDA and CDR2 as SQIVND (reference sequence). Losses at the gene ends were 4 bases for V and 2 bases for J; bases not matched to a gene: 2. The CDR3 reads CASSKTSGRTYNEQFF. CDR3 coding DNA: TGTGCCAGTAGTAAGACTAGCGGGAGGACCTACAATGAGCAGTTCTTC.

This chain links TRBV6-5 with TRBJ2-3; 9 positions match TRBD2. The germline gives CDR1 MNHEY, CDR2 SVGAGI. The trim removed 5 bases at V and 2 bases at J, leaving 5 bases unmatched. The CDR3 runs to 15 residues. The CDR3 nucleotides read TGTGCCAGCAGTAGGACTAGCGATTACACAGATACGCAGTATTTT. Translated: CASSRTSDYTDTQYF.